This T cell receptor beta chain was found in a study of STAT5B mutations in CD4+ large granular lymphocyte leukemia. The assay was immunoSEQ multiplex PCR, and TCRdb's table has in-frame clones only and misses some. The sample lists 25,000 to 35,000 clones; around 73% were seen once. V gave up 1 base and J gave up 13 bases, with 14 bases separating them. Germline CDR1 LGHNA, CDR2 YSLEER. This CDR3 region has 14 residues. The specimen was CD4+ T cells from blood buffy coats. V gene TRBV4-3 combines with J gene TRBJ1-6; no clear D gene. The source is a human donor in good health. The chain's CDR3 is CASSQGRPVWPLHF. The CDR3 coding sequence is TGCGCCAGCAGCCAAGGTCGGCCGGTGTGGCCCCTCCACTTT.